Listed below are T cell receptor beta chains from one sample, sequenced in a study of regulatory T cells in long-lasting Graves disease. TCRdb reprocessed the multiplex PCR reads with MiXCR, giving one entry per CDR3 protein. The table has about 340,000 distinct CDR3 sequences, around a fifth seen once. The starting material was peripheral blood mononuclear cells (PBMCs), obtained when the disease was refractory, from a patient treated with antithyroid drugs. Receptors were obtained from a female donor with Graves disease. Each CDR3 is given with its conserved first and last residue. D genes are given only for firm matches. Expanded clones get a size class; other rows say once, few or many, or leave the size out.

j_gene,d_gene,v_gene,abundance,CDR3aa,CDR3nt
TRBJ1-6,-,TRBV7-2,many,CASTRRGGNSPLHF,TGTGCCAGCACCCGGCGGGGGGGCAATTCACCCCTCCACTTT
TRBJ2-7,-,TRBV3-1,few,CASSQEGRTAIYEQYF,TGTGCCAGCAGCCAAGAAGGACGGACGGCGATCTACGAGCAGTACTTC
TRBJ1-3,-,TRBV10-3,-,CAISEGRPGNTIYF,TGTGCCATCAGTGAAGGAAGGCCTGGAAACACCATATATTTT
TRBJ1-5,-,TRBV4-1,few,CASSLSQGSQPQHF,TGCGCCAGCAGCCTCTCCCAGGGGTCACAGCCCCAGCATTTT
TRBJ1-2,-,TRBV2,many,CASSVGTSGYTF,TGTGCCAGCAGTGTAGGGACATCTGGCTACACCTTC
TRBJ2-7,TRBD2,TRBV18,-,CASSPGIRSGTSYEQYF,TGTGCCAGCTCACCAGGTATCCGGAGCGGGACCTCCTACGAGCAGTACTTC
TRBJ2-5,TRBD1,TRBV2,many,CASRRDRQETQYF,TGTGCCAGCAGAAGGGACAGACAAGAGACCCAGTACTTC
TRBJ1-1,TRBD1,TRBV10-3,few,CAIRGQGAGSEAFF,TGTGCCATCAGGGGACAGGGGGCCGGGTCTGAAGCTTTCTTT
TRBJ2-1,TRBD2,TRBV12-3/TRBV12-4,few,CASSRTSGGPYNEQFF,TGTGCCAGCAGTCGGACTAGCGGGGGCCCTTACAATGAGCAGTTCTTC
TRBJ1-1,-,TRBV7-8,many,CASSLKRQMPEAFF,TGTGCCAGCAGCTTGAAGAGACAAATGCCTGAAGCTTTCTTT
TRBJ2-3,-,TRBV18,once,CASSPIVTDTQYF,TGTGCCAGCTCACCAATAGTTACAGATACGCAGTATTTT
TRBJ2-1,TRBD1,TRBV6-1,once,CASSRRTGGDEQFF,TGTGCCAGCAGCAGGCGGACAGGGGGCGATGAGCAGTTCTTC
TRBJ1-5,-,TRBV20-1,-,CSASPGVNRNQPQHF,TGCAGTGCTAGTCCCGGGGTGAATCGCAATCAGCCCCAGCATTTT
TRBJ1-2,-,TRBV24-1,few,CAASGLGYTF,TGTGCCGCTTCGGGACTCGGCTACACCTTC
TRBJ1-1,TRBD1,TRBV20-1,few,CSAREDRFILNTEAFF,TGCAGTGCTAGAGAGGACAGGTTCATTCTCAACACTGAAGCTTTCTTT
TRBJ2-3,-,TRBV7-2,few,CASSLDQTRGSYTQYF,TGTGCCAGCAGCTTAGATCAGACCCGGGGCAGTTATACGCAGTATTTT
TRBJ1-2,TRBD1,TRBV6-1,many,CASSPRQGAGDGYTF,TGTGCCAGCAGTCCGCGACAGGGGGCAGGAGATGGCTACACCTTC
TRBJ2-2,TRBD2,TRBV7-9,once,CASSLIGLAGVYRELFF,TGTGCCAGCAGCCTTATTGGACTAGCGGGAGTGTATCGGGAGCTGTTTTTT
TRBJ1-1,TRBD1,TRBV7-2,many,CASRRTGGVNTEAFF,TGTGCCAGCAGGCGGACAGGAGGGGTGAACACTGAAGCTTTCTTT
TRBJ2-5,-,TRBV5-4,many,CASSLMGRVGETQYF,TGTGCCAGCAGCTTGATGGGCAGGGTCGGCGAGACCCAGTACTTC
TRBJ1-5,-,TRBV20-1,-,CSAGGGRQPQHF,TGCAGTGCTGGGGGGGGGCGACAGCCCCAGCATTTT
TRBJ1-2,-,TRBV15,many,CATSRDHGYTF,TGTGCCACCAGCAGAGATCATGGCTACACCTTC
TRBJ1-5,-,TRBV19,-,CASKPPSNQPQHF,TGTGCCAGTAAACCCCCGAGCAATCAGCCCCAGCATTTT
TRBJ2-7,TRBD2,TRBV20-1,few,CSAPLAGVYEQYF,TGCAGTGCCCCACTAGCGGGAGTCTACGAGCAGTACTTC
TRBJ1-1,-,TRBV4-1,-,CASSQDSYRPTEALF,TGCGCCAGCAGCCAAGATAGTTACAGGCCAACTGAAGCTCTCTTT
TRBJ2-5,TRBD2,TRBV28,many,CASSLFGGAQETQYF,TGTGCCAGCAGTCTCTTCGGGGGGGCCCAAGAGACCCAGTACTTC
TRBJ1-3,-,TRBV4-1,-,CASSPFGRENTIYF,TGCGCCAGCAGCCCTTTCGGGAGGGAAAACACCATATATTTT
TRBJ1-2,-,TRBV20-1,many,CSASPPGRTSMGYTF,TGCAGTGCTAGCCCCCCAGGACGGACTTCTATGGGCTACACCTTC
TRBJ1-1,-,TRBV20-1,many,CSASTMNTEAFF,TGCAGTGCTAGTACGATGAACACTGAAGCTTTCTTT
TRBJ2-7,-,TRBV29-1,many,CSVEEEGLEQYF,TGCAGCGTTGAAGAGGAGGGTCTCGAGCAGTACTTC
TRBJ1-2,-,TRBV7-9,-,CASSPPLWGANYGYTF,TGTGCCAGCAGCCCCCCCCTTTGGGGGGCTAACTATGGCTACACCTTC
TRBJ1-2,-,TRBV18,-,CASSLMTGSDPYGYTF,TGTGCCAGCTCTCTAATGACAGGCTCCGACCCCTATGGCTACACCTTC
TRBJ2-3,-,TRBV28,few,CASSITRKNTQYF,TGTGCCAGCAGCATCACGAGGAAAAATACGCAGTATTTT
TRBJ1-4,-,TRBV12-3/TRBV12-4,many,CASRSNEKLFF,TGTGCCAGCAGATCGAATGAAAAACTGTTTTTT
TRBJ2-7,-,TRBV7-7,many,CASSLGTPYEQYF,TGTGCTAGCAGCTTAGGGACACCCTACGAGCAGTACTTC
TRBJ2-5,-,TRBV7-3,many,CASSQGVATSLETQYF,TGTGCCAGCAGCCAGGGAGTAGCGACCTCCCTAGAGACCCAGTACTTC
TRBJ1-1,-,TRBV6-5,-,CASSYSVGSMNTEAFF,TGTGCCAGCAGTTACTCCGTTGGAAGCATGAACACTGAAGCTTTCTTT
TRBJ1-2,TRBD1,TRBV20-1,many,CSANEDRGHYGYTF,TGCAGTGCGAACGAGGACAGGGGACACTATGGCTACACCTTC
TRBJ2-7,-,TRBV11-2,many,CASSPITRRYYEQYF,TGTGCCAGCAGCCCAATCACGCGCAGATACTACGAGCAGTACTTC
TRBJ2-5,-,TRBV11-2,many,CASSLEFGQQETQYF,TGTGCCAGCAGCTTAGAGTTCGGGCAGCAAGAGACCCAGTACTTC
TRBJ2-7,TRBD2,TRBV29-1,many,CSGLAGGGAYEQYF,TGCAGCGGACTAGCGGGAGGAGGAGCGTACGAGCAGTACTTC
TRBJ1-4,-,TRBV11-2,many,CASSFRNSESGKLFF,TGTGCCAGCAGCTTCCGGAATAGCGAAAGTGGAAAACTGTTTTTT
TRBJ1-5,-,TRBV19,-,CASSIAQGWDNNQPQHF,TGTGCCAGTAGTATAGCCCAGGGGTGGGACAACAATCAGCCCCAGCATTTT
TRBJ1-2,TRBD1,TRBV27,-,CASSADRVFGNYGYTF,TGTGCCAGCAGTGCGGACAGGGTATTTGGTAACTATGGCTACACCTTC
TRBJ1-2,-,TRBV4-3,-,CASSQETDSNYGYTF,TGCGCCAGCAGCCAAGAAACAGATTCTAACTATGGCTACACCTTC
TRBJ2-2,-,TRBV5-1,-,CASSLTDSANTGELFF,TGCGCCAGCAGCTTAACGGACAGCGCGAACACCGGGGAGCTGTTTTTT
TRBJ2-5,-,TRBV7-2,-,CASSFGGSRSETQYF,TGTGCCAGCAGCTTTGGGGGCTCAAGGTCGGAGACCCAGTACTTC
TRBJ2-5,TRBD2,TRBV29-1,-,CSVEPDRGLGQETQYF,TGCAGCGTTGAACCCGATAGGGGACTAGGCCAAGAGACCCAGTACTTC
TRBJ1-2,-,TRBV28,many,CASSSYDFPLTYGYTF,TGTGCCAGCAGCTCTTACGACTTCCCGCTTACTTATGGCTACACCTTC
TRBJ1-2,TRBD1,TRBV6-1,many,CGSRTGVNYGYTF,TGTGGCAGCAGGACAGGGGTTAACTATGGCTACACCTTC
TRBJ1-2,TRBD1,TRBV4-1,few,CASSHRQGTNYGYTF,TGCGCCAGCAGCCACCGACAGGGGACCAACTATGGCTACACCTTC
TRBJ2-3,TRBD1,TRBV5-1,many,CASSVDRGGTDTQYF,TGCGCCAGCAGCGTGGACAGGGGGGGCACAGATACGCAGTATTTT
TRBJ1-5,TRBD1,TRBV12-3/TRBV12-4,many,CASSQDRWGVYSNQPQHF,TGTGCCAGCAGTCAGGACAGGTGGGGGGTTTATAGCAATCAGCCCCAGCATTTT